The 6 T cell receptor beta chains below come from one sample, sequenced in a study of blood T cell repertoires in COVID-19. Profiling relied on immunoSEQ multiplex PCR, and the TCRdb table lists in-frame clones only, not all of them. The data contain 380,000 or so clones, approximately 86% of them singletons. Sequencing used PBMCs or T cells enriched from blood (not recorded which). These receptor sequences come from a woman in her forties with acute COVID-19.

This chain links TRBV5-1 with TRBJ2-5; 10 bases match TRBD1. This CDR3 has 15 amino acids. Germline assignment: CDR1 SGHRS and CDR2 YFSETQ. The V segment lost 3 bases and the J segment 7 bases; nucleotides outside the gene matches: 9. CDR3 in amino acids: CASSSGTGDIGTQYF. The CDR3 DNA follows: TGCGCCAGCAGCTCCGGGACAGGGGATATCGGGACCCAGTACTTC.

The CDR3 region is CSVAWAGGTYYGYTF. The DNA of the CDR3 is TGCAGCGTTGCCTGGGCAGGGGGCACATACTATGGCTACACCTTC. The chain recombines TRBV29-1 with TRBJ1-2, with TRBD1 identical over 8 bases. Losses at the gene ends were 4 bases for V and 3 bases for J; bases not matched to a gene: 10. The CDR3 contains 15 residues. CDR1 and CDR2 from the germline V gene are SQVTM and ANQGSEA.

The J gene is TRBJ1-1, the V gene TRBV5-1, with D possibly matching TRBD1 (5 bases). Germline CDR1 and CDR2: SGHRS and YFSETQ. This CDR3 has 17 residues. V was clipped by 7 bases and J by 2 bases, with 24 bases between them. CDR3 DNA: TGCGCCAGCCCAACGGAACGCAGAGATAGGGGAAACACTGAAGCTTTCTTT. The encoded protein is CASPTERRDRGNTEAFF.

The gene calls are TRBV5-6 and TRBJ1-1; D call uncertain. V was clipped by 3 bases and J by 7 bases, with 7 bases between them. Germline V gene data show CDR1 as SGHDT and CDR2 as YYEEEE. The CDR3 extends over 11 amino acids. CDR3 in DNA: TGTGCCAGCAGCTCACAGAGTGAAGCTTTCTTT. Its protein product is CASSSQSEAFF.

This CDR3 reads CASSTGRNTEAFF. The CDR3, as DNA: TGTGCCAGCAGTACGGGGAGGAACACTGAAGCTTTCTTT. The rearrangement joins TRBV5-6 to TRBJ1-1; no clear D gene. The CDR3 runs to 13 residues. Trimming took off 5 bases at V and 1 base at J, with 9 bases between the two ends. CDR1 and CDR2 from the germline V gene are SGHDT and YYEEEE.

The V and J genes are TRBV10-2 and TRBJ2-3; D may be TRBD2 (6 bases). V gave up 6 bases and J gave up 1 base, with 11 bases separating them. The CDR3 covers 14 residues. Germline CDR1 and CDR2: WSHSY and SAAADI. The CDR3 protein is CASRAGTRTDTQYF. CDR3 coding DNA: TGCGCCAGCAGGGCGGGGACTCGCACAGATACGCAGTATTTT.